Presented here are 14 T cell receptor beta chains from one specimen sequenced in a study of shared clonotypes between healthy human individuals. Repertoires were generated with immunoSEQ multiplex PCR, while TCRdb's copy carries only in-frame clones and drops some. Altogether about 2.1 million clones are present, about 93% being singletons, with the ten largest covering more than 1.5%. CD8 cells regarded as naive lacked CD45RO, were positively chosen for CCR7, and omitted terminally differentiated effector memory CD45RA+ cells. Input material: naive CD8+ T cells from PBMCs. The receptor set was obtained from a man between 18 and 29 years old in good health. Some clones in this sample may be carry-over from other donors' samples.

This sequence joins TRBV2 and TRBJ2-7; 7 bases align to TRBD2. J gave up 1 base and V 0 bases, and 6 bases lay outside the gene matches. Looked up from germline, CDR1 is SNHLY and CDR2 is FYNNEI. The CDR3 is 16 residues long. CDR3 sequence reads: CASSEAFGGGSYEQYF. CDR3 DNA sequence: TGTGCCAGCAGTGAAGCTTTCGGGGGAGGGTCCTACGAGCAGTACTTC. Filled out from reference TRBV2 and TRBJ2-7, the complete variable domain reads EPEVTQTPSHQVTQMGQEVILRCVPISNHLYFYWYRQILGQKVEFLVSFYNNEISEKSEIFDDQFSVERPDGSNFTLKIRSTKLEDSAMYFCASSEAFGGGSYEQYFGPGTRLTVT.

The chain couples TRBV4-1 to TRBJ1-3; a weak D match, TRBD1 (5 bases). The V gene lost 1 base and the J gene lost 0 bases, with 7 bases spanning the gap. CDR3 length: 15 amino acids. Germline V CDR1 and CDR2: MGHRA, YSYEKL. The CDR3 spells CASSQGRGSGNTIYF. The DNA of the CDR3 is TGCGCCAGCAGCCAAGGAAGGGGCTCTGGAAACACCATATATTTT.

The rearrangement links TRBV7-2 to TRBJ2-3, with D unclear. The CDR3 runs to 12 residues. Germline V gene data show CDR1 as SGHTA and CDR2 as FQGNSA. Trimming left V 4 bases short and J 6 bases short, with 8 bases between. The CDR3 spells CASSSDLDTQYF. CDR3 bases: TGTGCCAGCAGCTCCGATTTGGATACGCAGTATTTT.

This chain connects TRBV9 to TRBJ2-1; the match to TRBD2 covers 9 bases. There are 15 residues in the CDR3. Germline CDR1 SGDLS, CDR2 YYNGEE. The V gene end was trimmed by 4 bases and the J gene end by 2 bases; junction bases not matched to a gene: 4. The CDR3 nucleotides read TGTGCCAGCAGCTTTAGCGGGGGCCCCTACAATGAGCAGTTCTTC. It encodes CASSFSGGPYNEQFF. The complete variable domain, with remaining parts taken from reference TRBV9 and TRBJ2-1, reads DSGVTQTPKHLITATGQRVTLRCSPRSGDLSVYWYQQSLDQGLQFLIQYYNGEERAKGNILERFSAQQFPDLHSELNLSSLELGDSALYFCASSFSGGPYNEQFFGPGTRLTVL.

V usage is TRBV11-2 and J usage is TRBJ2-2, with 7 positions matching TRBD2. Germline CDR1 and CDR2: SGHAT and FQNNGV. CDR3 length: 14 amino acids. With V trimmed by 5 bases and J by 5 bases, 5 bases remained unmatched. The CDR3 is CASSPLLATGELFF. The CDR3 region has the DNA TGTGCCAGCAGCCCGTTACTAGCGACCGGGGAGCTGTTTTTT.

This clone was counted a single time. J is TRBJ2-5 and V is TRBV10-3; TRBD1 might be the D (6 bases). The V and J ends lost 4 bases and 5 bases respectively, with 17 bases between them. The CDR3 consists of 15 residues. Per the germline V gene, CDR1 is ENHRY and CDR2 is SYGVKD. The chain's CDR3 is CAISGGDTLAETQYF. The CDR3 nucleotides read TGTGCCATCAGTGGTGGGGACACTCTTGCGGAGACCCAGTACTTC.

The chain is built from TRBV27 and TRBJ2-3; D gene uncertain. Trimming took 3 bases from V and 0 from J, leaving 16 bases between them. CDR3 length equals 17 residues. Per germline, CDR1 MNHEY and CDR2 SMNVEV (reference sequence). CDR3 sequence: CASSFLGPIVSTDTQYF. The CDR3 DNA sequence: TGTGCCAGCAGTTTTTTGGGTCCCATAGTGAGCACAGATACGCAGTATTTT.

A remark on this clone: Within the sample, other DNA sequences also encode this same CDR3. The gene calls are TRBV11-2 and TRBJ2-7; no clear D gene. Between the trimmed V and J ends, which lost 4 bases and 5 bases, there was a span of 6 bases. This CDR3 spans 11 amino acids. Germline-derived CDR1 and CDR2 are SGHAT and FQNNGV. The chain's CDR3 is CASSSTDEQYF. DNA for the CDR3: TGTGCCAGCAGCTCCACGGACGAGCAGTACTTC. The full variable domain, its missing parts supplied by reference TRBV11-2 and TRBJ2-7, is EAGVAQSPRYKIIEKRQSVAFWCNPISGHATLYWYQQILGQGPKLLIQFQNNGVVDDSQLPKDRFSAERLKGVDSTLKIQPAKLEDSAVYLCASSSTDEQYFGPGTRLTVT.

The gene calls are TRBV6-1 and TRBJ2-3; no clear D. Germline CDR1 reads MNHNS; CDR2 reads SASEGT. The V and J ends lost 0 bases and 0 bases respectively, with 13 bases between them. The CDR3 consists of 17 residues. The CDR3 loop reads CASSEAFWQLSTDTQYF. DNA of the CDR3: TGTGCCAGCAGTGAAGCGTTTTGGCAGCTAAGCACAGATACGCAGTATTTT.

This clone appeared a few times. The chain combines TRBV30 with TRBJ1-1; D remains ambiguous. Germline V CDR1 and CDR2: GTSNPN, SVGIG (reference sequence). This CDR3 contains 13 residues. V was trimmed by 6 bases and J by 0 bases, leaving 11 bases between them. CDR3 coding DNA: TGTGCCTGTGATACATCCTTGAACACTGAAGCTTTCTTT. It translates to CACDTSLNTEAFF.

The rearrangement links TRBV28 to TRBJ1-3, with 7 positions matching TRBD1. V lost 5 bases and J lost 0; bases outside the gene matches: 10. CDR3 length: 17 amino acids. Per germline, CDR1 MDHEN and CDR2 SYDVKM. CDR3 sequence reads: CASSLIGTVDSGNTIYF. The CDR3 region has the DNA TGTGCCAGCAGTCTCATCGGGACAGTTGACTCTGGAAACACCATATATTTT.

This clone has a single count. This chain links TRBV27 with TRBJ1-2, with 8 bases that match TRBD1. Trimming removed 5 bases from V and 3 bases from J; junction bases left unmatched: 8. Germline lookup yields CDR1 MNHEY and CDR2 SMNVEV (reference sequence). The CDR3 is made up of 15 amino acids. CDR3 coding DNA: TGTGCCAGCAGTCCAAGACAGGGGAGGGACTATGGCTACACCTTC. It codes for CASSPRQGRDYGYTF.

The table lists this clone with a count of one. This chain links TRBV5-6 with TRBJ2-3; no clear D. Germline V gene data show CDR1 as SGHDT and CDR2 as YYEEEE. V lost 0 bases and J lost 3, with 17 bases in between. This CDR3 has 17 residues. The CDR3 DNA is TGTGCCAGCAGCTTGGCAAGGGAACATACTTTTACAGATACGCAGTATTTT. Translated, it gives CASSLAREHTFTDTQYF. The full variable domain, with the rest looked up from reference TRBV5-6 and TRBJ2-3, is DAGVTQSPTHLIKTRGQQVTLRCSPKSGHDTVSWYQQALGQGPQFIFQYYEEEERQRGNFPDRFSGHQFPNYSSELNVNALLLGDSALYLCASSLAREHTFTDTQYFGPGTRLTVL.

This clone showed up just once. This specimen includes other DNA sequences encoding the same CDR3. The CDR3 DNA sequence: TGCAGCGTTGCGGGCGGGTCTGGGGCCAACGTCCTGACTTTC. Translating gives CSVAGGSGANVLTF. The chain links TRBV29-1 to TRBJ2-6; maybe TRBD2 (5 bases). Germline V gene sequence: CDR1 SQVTM, CDR2 ANQGSEA. The CDR3 contains 14 residues. The ends were cut back, 4 bases at V and 1 base at J, with 8 bases in the middle. The full variable domain, in which reference TRBV29-1 and TRBJ2-6 provide the parts outside the CDR3, is SAVISQKPSRDICQRGTSLTIQCQVDSQVTMMFWYRQQPGQSLTLIATANQGSEATYESGFVIDKFPISRPNLTFSTLTVSNMSPEDSSIYLCSVAGGSGANVLTFGAGSRLTVL.